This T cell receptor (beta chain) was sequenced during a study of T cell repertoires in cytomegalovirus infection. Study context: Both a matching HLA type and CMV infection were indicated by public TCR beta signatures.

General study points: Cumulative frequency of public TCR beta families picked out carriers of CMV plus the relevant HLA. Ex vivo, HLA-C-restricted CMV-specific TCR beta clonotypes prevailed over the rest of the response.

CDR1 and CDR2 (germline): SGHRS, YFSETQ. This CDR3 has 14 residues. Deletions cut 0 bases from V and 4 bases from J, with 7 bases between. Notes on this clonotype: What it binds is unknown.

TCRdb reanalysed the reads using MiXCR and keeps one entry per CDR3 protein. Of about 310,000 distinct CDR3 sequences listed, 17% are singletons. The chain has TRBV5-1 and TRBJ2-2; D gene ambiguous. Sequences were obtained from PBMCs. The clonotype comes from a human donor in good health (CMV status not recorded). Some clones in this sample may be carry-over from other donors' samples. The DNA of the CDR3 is TGCGCCAGCAGCTTGGAATACATCACCGGGGAGCTGTTTTTT. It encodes CASSLEYITGELFF.